The rows below give T cell receptor beta chains drawn from one sample of a study of Graves' ophthalmopathy and Graves' hyperthyroidism. MiXCR was run by TCRdb on the multiplex PCR reads, yielding one entry per CDR3 protein. The table has 300,000 to 400,000 distinct CDR3 sequences, under 20% seen once. Sequenced material: peripheral blood. The receptors were gathered from an adult man with Graves' ophthalmopathy. CDR3s include the opening cysteine and the closing phenylalanine or tryptophan. A D gene is named only where the DNA matches it firmly. Rows give clone size only sometimes, using once, few, many, or a class for an expanded clone.

D: -; V: TRBV12-3/TRBV12-4; J: TRBJ1-2; size: many; DNA: TGTGCCAGCAGTTTGGAGGAGTTCTATGGCTACACCTTC; CDR3: CASSLEEFYGYTF
D: TRBD1; V: TRBV27; J: TRBJ1-2; size: many; DNA: TGTGCCAGCAGTTTATCGCATTGGGGACAGGGATATGGCTACACCTTC; CDR3: CASSLSHWGQGYGYTF
D: -; V: TRBV6-1; J: TRBJ1-1; size: many; DNA: TGTGCCAGCAGTCCCGTAGGGGACACTGAAGCTTTCTTT; CDR3: CASSPVGDTEAFF
D: TRBD2; V: TRBV6-1; J: TRBJ2-7; size: many; DNA: TGTGCCAGCAGCCAGCTCGGGACTAGTTTACGGCACGAGCAGTACTTC; CDR3: CASSQLGTSLRHEQYF
D: TRBD1; V: TRBV13; J: TRBJ1-1; size: many; DNA: TGTGCCAGCAGCCACCCCAGACAGGGGTACACTGAAGCTTTCTTT; CDR3: CASSHPRQGYTEAFF
D: TRBD1; V: TRBV6-1; J: TRBJ1-1; size: many; DNA: TGTGCCAGCAGTGTGGGGACAGGGGGCCCCGAAGCTTTCTTT; CDR3: CASSVGTGGPEAFF
D: -; V: TRBV29-1; J: TRBJ1-2; size: -; DNA: TGCAGCGTCCCCCGGAAAGGGATCAATGGCTACACCTTC; CDR3: CSVPRKGINGYTF
D: -; V: TRBV5-1; J: TRBJ1-5; size: many; DNA: TGCGCCAGCAGCGTAGGGACACCTAGCAATCAGCCCCAGCATTTT; CDR3: CASSVGTPSNQPQHF
D: -; V: TRBV29-1; J: TRBJ1-5; size: -; DNA: TGCAGCGCGGCTGAGGGGGTCAATCAGCCCCAGCATTTT; CDR3: CSAAEGVNQPQHF
D: -; V: TRBV12-3/TRBV12-4; J: TRBJ2-5; size: many; DNA: TGTGCCAGCACCTTGCAGGGTGGCGAGGAAGAGACCCAGTACTTC; CDR3: CASTLQGGEEETQYF
D: -; V: TRBV6-1; J: TRBJ1-1; size: many; DNA: TGTGCCAGCAGTGAAAGACAGTCTTCTGAAGCTTTCTTT; CDR3: CASSERQSSEAFF
D: -; V: TRBV4-2; J: TRBJ2-5; size: -; DNA: TGTGCCAGCAGCCAAGATCCAGGGGGGTGGCAAGAGACCCAGTACTTC; CDR3: CASSQDPGGWQETQYF
D: -; V: TRBV11-1; J: TRBJ2-2; size: many; DNA: TGTGCCAGCAGGCCCGGACGGGCCACCGGGGAGCTGTTTTTT; CDR3: CASRPGRATGELFF
D: -; V: TRBV6-5; J: TRBJ1-1; size: many; DNA: TGTGCCAGCGGCACACAGGGATCGAACACTGAAGCTTTCTTT; CDR3: CASGTQGSNTEAFF